The T cell receptor (beta chain) described here comes from a study of PD-1 blockade in classical Hodgkin lymphoma. Regarding the study as a whole: Baseline diversity in complete responders resembled that of newly diagnosed patients.

Assay used: immunoSEQ multiplex PCR; TCRdb lists only in-frame clones, some missing. Of about 30,000 clones in the sample, about 90% are singletons; the top ten hold 6% to 8%. All patients relapsed after autologous stem cell transplantation, and brentuximab vedotin exposure varied. The CD8+ T cells came from thawed PBMCs through magnetic negative selection. CDR3 size: 14 residues. V shed 11 bases and J 1 base; nucleotides not matched to a gene: 8. The germline gives CDR1 LNHNV, CDR2 YYDKDF (reference sequence). Worth noting for this clone: The antigen is not known.

The chain carries TRBV15 and TRBJ2-3; 8 bases agree with TRBD2. The specimen was CD8+ T cells from blood, collected at baseline. This clonotype was obtained from a human donor with classical Hodgkin lymphoma. As DNA, the CDR3 is TGTGCCTCGAGGGCTAGCGGGCGCACAGATACGCAGTATTTT. Amino acid sequence: CASRASGRTDTQYF.